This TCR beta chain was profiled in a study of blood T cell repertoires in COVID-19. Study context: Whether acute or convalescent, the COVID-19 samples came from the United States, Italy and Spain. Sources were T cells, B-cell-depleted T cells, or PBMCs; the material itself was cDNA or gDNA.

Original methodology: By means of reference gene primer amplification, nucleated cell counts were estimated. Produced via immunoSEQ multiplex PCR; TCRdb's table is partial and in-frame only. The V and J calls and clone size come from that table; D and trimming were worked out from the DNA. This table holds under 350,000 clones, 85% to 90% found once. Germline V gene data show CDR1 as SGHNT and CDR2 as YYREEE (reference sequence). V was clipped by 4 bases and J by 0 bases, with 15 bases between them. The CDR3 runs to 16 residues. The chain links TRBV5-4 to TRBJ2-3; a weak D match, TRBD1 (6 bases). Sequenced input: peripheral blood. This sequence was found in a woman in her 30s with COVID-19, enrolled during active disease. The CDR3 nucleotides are TGTGCCAGCAGCCTAGGGGGAGCTTCTAGCACAGATACGCAGTATTTT. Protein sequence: CASSLGGASSTDTQYF.